This passage covers 7 T cell receptor beta chains from one sample sequenced in a study of blood T cell repertoires in COVID-19. Clones were read by immunoSEQ multiplex PCR, and TCRdb kept only the in-frame ones, dropping some. The table records 190,000 or so clones, about 88% of them present only once. Sequenced: peripheral blood. These receptors all come from a man aged 35 to 55 with active or convalescent COVID-19.

The genes are TRBV19 and TRBJ2-3, with 11 bases identical to TRBD2. The CDR3 has 17 residues. V lost 3 bases, J lost 0 bases, and 5 bases stayed unmatched. CDR1 is LNHDA and CDR2 is SQIVND in the germline V gene (reference sequence). CDR3 sequence reads: CASSIKLAGVSTDTQYF. CDR3 nucleotide sequence: TGTGCCAGTAGTATCAAACTAGCGGGGGTTAGCACAGATACGCAGTATTTT.

The chain joins TRBV28 to TRBJ1-1, with 11 bases aligning to TRBD1. Germline CDR1 MDHEN, CDR2 SYDVKM. The CDR3 consists of 15 residues. V lost 3 bases and J lost 7; bases outside the gene matches: 7. CDR3 sequence: CASSFRDRGYGEAFF. CDR3 in DNA: TGTGCCAGCAGTTTCCGGGACAGGGGGTACGGTGAAGCTTTCTTT.

This clone was seen a single time. The chain uses TRBV28 and TRBJ2-6, with TRBD1 identical over 10 bases. This CDR3 has 17 residues. The V gene end was trimmed by 6 bases and the J gene end by 2 bases; junction bases not matched to a gene: 7. Per the germline V gene, CDR1 is MDHEN and CDR2 is SYDVKM. The CDR3 here is CASSSGTGETGANVLTF. The DNA for the CDR3 is TGTGCCAGCAGCTCCGGGACAGGGGAAACTGGGGCCAACGTCCTGACTTTC.

This clone was observed a few times. V usage is TRBV7-9 and J usage is TRBJ1-3, with a weak D call TRBD1 (5 bases). The CDR3 loop spans 14 amino acids. With 6 bases removed from V and 6 bases from J, the gap between germline ends came to 15 bases. Germline CDR1 and CDR2: SEHNR and FQNEAQ (reference sequence). CDR3 region: CASRVLDSLNTIYF. The DNA of the CDR3 is TGTGCCAGCAGGGTCCTAGACAGTCTAAACACCATATATTTT.

V gene TRBV20-1 combines with J gene TRBJ2-3; tentative D call: TRBD2 (5 bases). V was trimmed by 3 bases and J by 5 bases, leaving 9 bases between them. The CDR3 has 12 residues. The V gene's germline CDR1 is DFQATT and CDR2 SNEGSKA (reference sequence). The CDR3 DNA reads TGCAGTGCTAGTCCCGGGGAAGATACGCAGTATTTT. Translating gives CSASPGEDTQYF.

This clone was counted a single time. This specimen includes other DNA sequences encoding the same CDR3. The V and J genes are TRBV12-2 and TRBJ1-5; TRBD1 is taken as the D call from the table, unchecked against the DNA. TRBV12-2 is a documented pseudogene. The CDR3 spans 14 residues. Here the CDR3 DNA reads TGTGCAAGTCGCCGACGACAGGGCAATCAGCCCCAGCATTTT. As protein: CASRRRQGNQPQHF.

The chain combines TRBV18 with TRBJ1-3, with a weak D call TRBD1 (5 bases). V lost 5 bases and J 0 bases, leaving 14 bases between the germline ends. This CDR3 is built from 16 residues. Germline V gene lookup returns CDR1 KGHSH and CDR2 LQKENI. The CDR3 DNA reads TGTGCCAGCTCATTCGGGACTCTTAGCTCTGGAAACACCATATATTTT. It encodes CASSFGTLSSGNTIYF.